A single sample gave rise to the 15 T cell receptor beta chains below, sequenced in a study of OX40 agonist ivuxolimab in advanced cancers. Sequenced by immunoSEQ multiplex PCR; TCRdb stores in-frame clones only, minus some. The table shows roughly 20,000 clones, with over 55% occurring only once. Source: CD4+ or CD8+ T cells sorted from blood, taken in a trial of the OX40 agonist ivuxolimab. Source of these receptors: an adult with an advanced solid tumor such as melanoma, head and neck, liver or kidney cancer.

V usage is TRBV7-8 and J usage is TRBJ1-3; D not resolved. Trimming removed 4 bases at V and 4 bases at J, with 17 bases between. Germline CDR1 and CDR2: SGHVS and FQNEAQ. The CDR3 length is 16 residues. In DNA, the CDR3 is TGTGCCAGCAGCTCTACTGAGTTGGGATTGGGAAACACCATATATTTT. Translated, it gives CASSSTELGLGNTIYF.

The chain joins TRBV29-1 to TRBJ1-2; D is perhaps TRBD1 (5 bases). The CDR3 contains 17 residues. V dropped 5 bases and J dropped 0 bases, with 22 bases sitting between them. In germline, CDR1 is SQVTM, CDR2 ANQGSEA. The CDR3 loop is CSVPQEQGKSSNYGYTF. The CDR3 DNA follows: TGCAGCGTTCCCCAGGAGCAGGGTAAATCCTCTAACTATGGCTACACCTTC.

The chain uses TRBV9 and TRBJ2-7; no clear D gene. Trimming left V 0 bases short and J 4 bases short, with 11 bases between. The CDR3 is made up of 14 amino acids. Germline V gene lookup returns CDR1 SGDLS and CDR2 YYNGEE. Here the CDR3 reads CASSVASTEYEQYF. CDR3 nucleotide sequence: TGTGCCAGCAGCGTAGCTTCAACCGAATACGAGCAGTACTTC.

Sample share makes this clone medium-sized (0.01 to 0.1%). The chain is built from TRBV4-1 and TRBJ2-3; 8 bases agree with TRBD1. Trimming cost V 5 bases and J 2 bases; bases outside gene matches: 9. Germline CDR1 reads MGHRA; CDR2 reads YSYEKL. CDR3 length equals 16 residues. The CDR3 region has the DNA TGCGCCAGCAGCTCCCAGGGGGCGGTGGTCACAGATACGCAGTATTTT. Protein product: CASSSQGAVVTDTQYF.

CDR3 bases: TGTGCCAGCAGTTCTAGGAACACCGGGGAGCTGTTTTTT. Its translation is CASSSRNTGELFF. This chain joins TRBV11-3 and TRBJ2-2, with D uncertain. The V end lost 6 bases, the J end lost 1 base, and 6 bases lay between the germline ends. CDR3 length equals 13 residues. Germline CDR1 is SGHNT and CDR2 is YENEEA. The variable domain in full, completed from reference TRBV11-3 and TRBJ2-2, reads EAGVVQSPRYKIIEKKQPVAFWCNPISGHNTLYWYLQNLGQGPELLIRYENEEAVDDSQLPKDRFSAERLKGVDSTLKIQPAELGDSAVYLCASSSRNTGELFFGEGSRLTVL.

The chain uses TRBV6-5 and TRBJ1-5; unclear D gene. The CDR3 length is 15 residues. Trimming removed 0 bases at V and 1 base at J, with 7 bases between. Germline values: CDR1 MNHEY, CDR2 SVGAGI. The CDR3 protein is CASSYSQDSNQPQHF. The CDR3 DNA sequence: TGTGCCAGCAGTTACTCTCAGGACAGCAATCAGCCCCAGCATTTT.

The J gene is TRBJ2-7, the V gene TRBV28, with TRBD1 identical over 8 bases. Unmatched junction bases numbered 6, after V lost 5 bases and J lost 3 bases. The CDR3 spans 14 residues. The germline CDR1 and CDR2 sequences are MDHEN and SYDVKM. CDR3 protein: CASSPQGDRYEQYF. CDR3 DNA: TGTGCCAGCAGTCCACAGGGGGACCGCTACGAGCAGTACTTC.

The chain couples TRBV9 to TRBJ2-7; 8 bases line up with TRBD2. The junction had 1 base not matched to a gene; V was cut back by 0 bases and J by 2 bases. The CDR3 is made up of 14 amino acids. Per the germline V gene, CDR1 is SGDLS and CDR2 is YYNGEE. CDR3 sequence: CASSVEGLAYEQYF. CDR3 DNA sequence: TGTGCCAGCAGCGTAGAGGGACTAGCCTACGAGCAGTACTTC.

The J gene is TRBJ1-5, the V gene TRBV27, with a weak D call TRBD1 (6 bases). The CDR3 length is 13 residues. V shed 5 bases and J shed 9 bases, with 14 bases lying between them. Per the germline V gene, CDR1 is MNHEY and CDR2 is SMNVEV (reference sequence). CDR3 protein: CASSLGGRTPQHF. The CDR3 DNA reads TGTGCCAGCAGTCTAGGGGGTAGGACGCCCCAGCATTTT.

The V gene is TRBV28, the J gene TRBJ1-5; D ambiguous. CDR3 length equals 16 residues. Looked up from germline, CDR1 is MDHEN and CDR2 is SYDVKM. The V and J ends lost 5 bases and 1 base respectively, with 15 bases between them. As DNA, the CDR3 is TGTGCCAGCAGTATGGAGGCGCGTTTAAGCAATCAGCCCCAGCATTTT. Its protein product is CASSMEARLSNQPQHF.

V and J are TRBV7-9 and TRBJ2-2; D not certain. The CDR3 spans 14 residues. Per germline, CDR1 SEHNR and CDR2 FQNEAQ (reference sequence). V lost 5 bases and J lost 2, with 9 bases in between. The CDR3 sequence: CASSHSTNTGELFF. The CDR3 DNA sequence: TGTGCCAGCAGCCACAGTACCAACACCGGGGAGCTGTTTTTT.

J is TRBJ1-6 and V is TRBV28, with 7 bases fitting TRBD1. Germline trimming cut 6 bases from V and 4 bases from J; bases unmatched to any gene: 3. There are 14 residues in the CDR3. Per the germline V gene, CDR1 is MDHEN and CDR2 is SYDVKM. The DNA of the CDR3 is TGTGCCAGCAGCCTGGGACAGTATAATTCACCCCTCCACTTT. This translates into CASSLGQYNSPLHF.

The rearrangement links TRBV20-1 to TRBJ1-1; D is unresolved. This CDR3 has 11 amino acids. CDR1 and CDR2 (germline): DFQATT, SNEGSKA (reference sequence). Trimming cost V 1 base and J 7 bases, with 7 bases left between them. The CDR3 DNA reads TGCAGTGCTAGAGTTCAGTTTGAAGCTTTCTTT. It translates to CSARVQFEAFF.

The CDR3 here is CSVENLWSGQGRGYEQYF. CDR3 nucleotide sequence: TGCAGCGTTGAAAATTTATGGTCGGGACAGGGAAGGGGCTACGAGCAGTACTTC. The rearrangement joins TRBV29-1 to TRBJ2-7; 9 nucleotides line up with TRBD1. J gave up 3 bases and V 2 bases, and 17 bases lay outside the gene matches. Looked up from germline, CDR1 is SQVTM and CDR2 is ANQGSEA. This CDR3 region has 18 residues.

The rearrangement uses TRBV7-2 and TRBJ2-7; D possibly corresponds to TRBD1 (6 bases). Germline CDR1 and CDR2: SGHTA and FQGNSA. V lost 3 bases and J 2 bases, leaving 11 bases between the germline ends. The CDR3 contains 14 residues. The CDR3 DNA sequence: TGTGCCAGCAGCTTGACGACAGGAACCTACGAGCAGTACTTC. Translating gives CASSLTTGTYEQYF.